This T cell receptor beta chain derives from a study of blood T cell repertoires in COVID-19. Study context: Acute and convalescent COVID-19 samples came from the United States, Italy and Spain.

Trimming cost V 5 bases and J 8 bases, with 15 bases left between them. The germline CDR1 and CDR2 sequences are MNHEY and SVGAGI. The CDR3 loop spans 13 amino acids. Original handling: From reference gene primer amplification, estimates of nucleated cell counts were derived. Using immunoSEQ multiplex PCR, the repertoire was profiled, and TCRdb retains in-frame clones only, with some absent. That table gives V, J and clone size, and the DNA gave D and trimming. The repertoire holds over 150,000 clones, with 80% to 90% as singletons. This receptor was taken from a man aged 45 to 65 with active or convalescent COVID-19. This chain links TRBV6-5 with TRBJ1-2; weak D call: TRBD1 (5 bases). The sequencing sample was made of peripheral blood. The CDR3 sequence is CASSTFQGDGYTF. The CDR3 DNA follows: TGTGCCAGCAGTACATTCCAGGGTGACGGCTACACCTTC.